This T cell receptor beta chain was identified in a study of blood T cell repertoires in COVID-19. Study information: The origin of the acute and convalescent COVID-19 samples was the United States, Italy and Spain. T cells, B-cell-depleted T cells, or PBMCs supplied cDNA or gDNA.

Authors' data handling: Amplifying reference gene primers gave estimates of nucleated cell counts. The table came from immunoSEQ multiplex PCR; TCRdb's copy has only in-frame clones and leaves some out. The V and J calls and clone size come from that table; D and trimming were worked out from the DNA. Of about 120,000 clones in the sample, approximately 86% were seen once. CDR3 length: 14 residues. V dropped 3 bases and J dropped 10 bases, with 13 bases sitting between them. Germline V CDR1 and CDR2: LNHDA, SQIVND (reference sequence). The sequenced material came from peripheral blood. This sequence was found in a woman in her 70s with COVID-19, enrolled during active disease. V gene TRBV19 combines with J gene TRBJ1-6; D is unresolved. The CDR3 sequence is CASSIGSNHSPLHF. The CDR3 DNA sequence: TGTGCCAGTAGTATTGGCTCCAACCACTCACCCCTCCACTTT. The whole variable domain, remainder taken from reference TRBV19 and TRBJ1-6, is DGGITQSPKYLFRKEGQNVTLSCEQNLNHDAMYWYRQDPGQGLRLIYYSQIVNDFQKGDIAEGYSVSREKKESFPLTVTSAQKNPTAFYLCASSIGSNHSPLHFGNGTRLTVT.